One and the same sample provided the 2 T cell receptor beta chains below, sequenced in a study of post-analysis software for immune sequencing data. Presence of unique molecular identifiers characterized the TCR beta cDNA libraries. TCRdb re-called the PCR reads through MiXCR, storing one row per CDR3 protein. The sample yields roughly 200,000 distinct CDR3 sequences, 29% seen once. Their cognate antigens are unknown. Overall study findings and caveats: In patients, TRBV5-6, TRBV5-1 and TRBV20-1 belonged to five TRBV segments found more frequently than in controls.

The sequencing sample was made of blood. The receptors derive from a girl aged 2 to 17 with multiple sclerosis.

This clonotype was observed many times. The chain uses TRBV3-1 and TRBJ2-1; 11 nucleotides agree with TRBD1. The CDR3 runs to 15 residues. Germline CDR1 and CDR2: LGHDT and YNNKEL (reference sequence). V lost 5 bases to trimming and J lost 2 bases; unmatched junction nucleotides: 2. CDR3 DNA sequence: TGTGCCAGCAGCTGGACAGGGGGCGCCTACAATGAGCAGTTCTTC. This translates into CASSWTGGAYNEQFF.

This clonotype was detected only a few times. Possible read error: a much larger clone is one base away. This chain connects TRBV10-3 to TRBJ2-4; D call uncertain. TRBJ2-5 matches the DNA end more closely, so the J call is doubtful. From germline, CDR1 is ENHRY and CDR2 SYGVKD. The CDR3 spans 13 residues. The CDR3 spells CATSVRIGETQYF. The CDR3 coding sequence is TGTGCCACCAGTGTTAGGATCGGGGAGACCCAGTACTTC.